Following are 10 T cell receptor beta chains from one sample sequenced in a study of regulatory T cells in long-lasting Graves disease. Construction of the TCR beta libraries employed iRepertoire HTBI primers in conjunction with Arm-PCR of CDR3 regions. TCRdb recomputed calls from the multiplex PCR reads with MiXCR, one row per CDR3 protein. The table includes around 420,000 distinct CDR3 sequences, 14% to 15% detected once. Described time point: newly diagnosed GD, antithyroid drugs for less than 3 months. Extracted RNA from PBMCs served as the source of the TCR library. The same sample was also used in a study of T cells in Graves' hyperthyroidism and ophthalmopathy.

Specimen: peripheral blood mononuclear cells (PBMCs), collected at new diagnosis, from a patient treated with antithyroid drugs. The receptors were sampled from a woman aged 40 to 50 with Graves disease.

The V call is TRBV20-1, the J call TRBJ1-3; D may be TRBD1 (5 bases). The CDR3 contains 12 residues. Germline loops: CDR1 DFQATT, CDR2 SNEGSKA (reference sequence). V gave up 6 bases and J gave up 4 bases, with 10 bases separating them. The CDR3: CSAATGGNTIYF. As DNA, the CDR3 is TGCAGTGCCGCAACAGGAGGAAACACCATATATTTT.

Many counts were recorded for this clonotype. The chain carries TRBV12-3 or TRBV12-4 and TRBJ2-7; D is tentatively TRBD1 or TRBD2 (5 bases each). The ends were cut back, 6 bases at V and 2 bases at J, with 17 bases in the middle. This CDR3 is built from 15 residues. The CDR3 DNA follows: TGTGCCAGCAGCCTACCGGGACCGCTAACCTACGAGCAGTACTTC. It yields the protein CASSLPGPLTYEQYF.

A note on this clonotype: This sequence may be a read error, since a much larger clone differs from it by one base. The DNA for the CDR3 is TGTGCCAGCCGGGATAGCGGGAGCTCCTACAATGAGCAGTTCTTC. Amino acid sequence: CASRDSGSSYNEQFF. This rearrangement joins TRBV6-1 to TRBJ2-1; 9 bases are shared with TRBD2. This CDR3 contains 15 residues. Germline loops: CDR1 MNHNS, CDR2 SASEGT. The trim removed 8 bases at V and 0 bases at J, leaving 5 bases unmatched.

Many counts were recorded for this clonotype. The chain combines TRBV6-1 with TRBJ2-7, with 9 bases lining up with TRBD1. Germline V gene lookup returns CDR1 MNHNS and CDR2 SASEGT. The CDR3 is made up of 17 amino acids. Unmatched junction bases numbered 16, after V lost 5 bases and J lost 5 bases. The CDR3 loop reads CASSRVRDRVPTDEQYF. The CDR3 DNA reads TGTGCCAGCAGTCGCGTCCGGGACAGGGTACCTACGGACGAGCAGTACTTC.

This clonotype was seen only a few times. The V gene is TRBV19, the J gene TRBJ2-3, with D possibly matching TRBD2 (5 bases). CDR3 length: 14 amino acids. V lost 3 bases and J 5 bases, leaving 12 bases between the germline ends. Germline assignment: CDR1 LNHDA and CDR2 SQIVND (reference sequence). The CDR3 bases are TGTGCCAGTAGTATGGAAAGGGCGGGAGATACGCAGTATTTT. It translates to CASSMERAGDTQYF.

This clonotype was seen repeatedly, ten times or more. V gene TRBV6-1 combines with J gene TRBJ2-7, with D uncertain. Germline lookup yields CDR1 MNHNS and CDR2 SASEGT. The CDR3 runs 13 residues. V was clipped by 6 bases and J by 3 bases, with 12 bases between them. CDR3 loop: CASRPPGFYEQYF. The CDR3 bases are TGTGCCAGCAGACCCCCAGGTTTCTACGAGCAGTACTTC.

Within the sample, this clonotype is medium-sized. The CDR3 protein is CASSFGNNGELFF. CDR3 nucleotides: TGTGCCAGCAGTTTCGGTAATAACGGGGAGCTGTTTTTT. The chain employs TRBV11-2 and TRBJ2-2; no firm D call. Germline values: CDR1 SGHAT, CDR2 FQNNGV. V was clipped by 6 bases and J by 7 bases, with 12 bases between them. The CDR3 sequence is 13 residues long.

Many counts were recorded for this clonotype. The rearrangement links TRBV20-1 to TRBJ2-3; 10 bases agree with TRBD2. V dropped 1 base and J dropped 4; count of bases not matched to a gene: 5. CDR1 is DFQATT and CDR2 is SNEGSKA in the germline V gene (reference sequence). The CDR3 covers 15 residues. The CDR3 reads CSARGASGSSDTQYF. As DNA, the CDR3 is TGCAGTGCTAGAGGAGCTAGCGGGAGTTCAGATACGCAGTATTTT.

Note on this clonotype: Compared with germline, one end of the junction differs, possibly owing to a read error. The chain couples TRBV11-2 to TRBJ2-7; D ambiguous. The CDR3 loop spans 13 amino acids. In germline, CDR1 is SGHAT, CDR2 FQNNGV. CDR3 amino acids: CVSSDRRTYEQYF. Here the CDR3 DNA reads TGTGTCAGCAGCGACCGACGGACCTACGAGCAGTACTTC. The whole variable domain, filled in from reference TRBV11-2 and TRBJ2-7, reads EAGVAQSPRYKIIEKRQSVAFWCNPISGHATLYWYQQILGQGPKLLIQFQNNGVVDDSQLPKDRFSAERLKGVDSTLKIQPAKLEDSAVYLCVSSDRRTYEQYFGPGTRLTVT.

This clonotype was picked up many times. CDR3 in DNA: TGTGCCACCAGTGATTTCGCCGGGATTGAAGCTTTCTTT. Its protein is CATSDFAGIEAFF. The chain employs TRBV24-1 and TRBJ1-1; D is undetermined. V was shortened by 1 base and J by 7 bases, with 9 bases between the two germline ends. From germline, CDR1 is KGHDR and CDR2 SFDVKD. CDR3 size: 13 residues.